Shown below are 15 T cell receptor beta chains from a single sample sequenced in a study of OX40 agonist ivuxolimab in advanced cancers. The method was immunoSEQ multiplex PCR; TCRdb's version includes in-frame clones alone and lacks a portion of them. Here the sample spans about 83,000 clones, 70% to 85% being singletons. This specimen consisted of CD4+ or CD8+ T cells sorted from blood, obtained in a trial of the OX40 agonist ivuxolimab. The source is an adult with an advanced solid tumor such as melanoma, head and neck, liver or kidney cancer.

As concerns this clone: One junction end disagrees with the germline gene, perhaps due to a read error. The chain joins TRBV7-2 to TRBJ2-5; 7 bases match TRBD1. The CDR3 is 13 residues long. Germline CDR1 reads SGHTA; CDR2 reads FQGNSA. CDR3 region: CASSYRGQGTQYF. The CDR3 bases are TGTGCCAGCAGCTACAGGGGTCAAGGGACCCAGTACTTC.

This clone was seen a few times. The chain joins TRBV27 to TRBJ1-1; the D gene is possibly TRBD1 (6 bases). This CDR3 has 16 amino acids. V was cut by 3 bases and J by 4 bases, with 18 bases left in between. Germline V gene data show CDR1 as MNHEY and CDR2 as SMNVEV (reference sequence). CDR3 sequence: CASSFRYRASVTEAFF. The CDR3 bases are TGTGCCAGCAGTTTTCGGTACAGGGCGTCAGTCACTGAAGCTTTCTTT.

The J gene is TRBJ2-7, the V gene TRBV28; 11 positions match TRBD2. The CDR3 spans 15 residues. V was pared by 6 bases and J by 1 base, with 5 bases of the junction left unmatched. Germline CDR1 MDHEN, CDR2 SYDVKM. The CDR3 reads CASRIAGGGSYEQYF. DNA for the CDR3: TGTGCCAGCAGGATAGCGGGAGGGGGATCCTACGAGCAGTACTTC. The entire variable domain, with the rest obtained from reference TRBV28 and TRBJ2-7, is as follows: DVKVTQSSRYLVKRTGEKVFLECVQDMDHENMFWYRQDPGLGLRLIYFSYDVKMKEKGDIPEGYSVSREKKERFSLILESASTNQTSMYLCASRIAGGGSYEQYFGPGTRLTVT.

The V call is TRBV5-5, the J call TRBJ2-2; a possible D gene is TRBD1 (6 bases). The length of the CDR3 is 15 residues. Germline CDR1 reads SGHKS; CDR2 reads YYEKEE (reference sequence). Deletions cut 4 bases from V and 1 base from J, with 11 bases between. The DNA of the CDR3 is TGTGCCAGCAGCCGGGACACGCGGAACACCGGGGAGCTGTTTTTT. Translated: CASSRDTRNTGELFF.

The gene calls are TRBV19 and TRBJ1-1; D might be TRBD1 (5 bases). This CDR3 spans 14 amino acids. Per the germline V gene, CDR1 is LNHDA and CDR2 is SQIVND (reference sequence). Trimming removed 6 bases at V and 0 bases at J, with 11 bases between. In DNA form, the CDR3 reads TGTGCCAGTAGCCTTCAGGGCTTGAACACTGAAGCTTTCTTT. Its protein product is CASSLQGLNTEAFF.

The table lists this clone with a few counts. The rearrangement joins TRBV9 to TRBJ2-3; TRBD1 is a possible D gene (6 bases). From germline, CDR1 is SGDLS and CDR2 YYNGEE. CDR3 size: 15 residues. Deletions cut 2 bases from V and 2 bases from J, with 12 bases between. CDR3 sequence: CASSVGHYYTDTQYF. The CDR3 DNA reads as TGTGCCAGCAGCGTGGGACACTACTACACAGATACGCAGTATTTT.

The chain employs TRBV10-2 and TRBJ1-6; D is perhaps TRBD1 (6 bases). Trimming left V 6 bases short and J 8 bases short, with 11 bases between. The CDR3 contains 13 residues. Germline V CDR1 and CDR2: WSHSY, SAAADI. CDR3 coding DNA: TGCGCCAGCAGAGGGGCAGGGGATTCACCCCTCCACTTT. Amino acids: CASRGAGDSPLHF.

This clone was observed a handful of times. The chain couples TRBV30 to TRBJ1-2; TRBD1 is a possible D gene (6 bases). The V end was cut by 7 bases, the J end by 8 bases, with 11 bases between. The CDR3 sequence is 10 residues long. The germline CDR1 and CDR2 sequences are GTSNPN and SVGIG (reference sequence). The CDR3 loop reads CALQGLGYTF. In DNA, the CDR3 is TGTGCCTTACAGGGTCTCGGCTACACCTTC.

V and J are TRBV11-2 and TRBJ1-2, with TRBD1 identical over 7 bases. The CDR3 runs to 14 residues. V shed 5 bases and J 5 bases; nucleotides not matched to a gene: 8. Germline CDR1 reads SGHAT; CDR2 reads FQNNGV. CDR3 coding DNA: TGTGCCAGCAGCGCCCAACAGGGGAGATATGGCTACACCTTC. Its translation: CASSAQQGRYGYTF. Supplemented by reference TRBV11-2 and TRBJ1-2, the full variable domain reads EAGVAQSPRYKIIEKRQSVAFWCNPISGHATLYWYQQILGQGPKLLIQFQNNGVVDDSQLPKDRFSAERLKGVDSTLKIQPAKLEDSAVYLCASSAQQGRYGYTFGSGTRLTVV.

This rearrangement joins TRBV6-1 to TRBJ1-3; tentative D call: TRBD1 (5 bases). The germline CDR1 and CDR2 sequences are MNHNS and SASEGT. There are 18 residues in the CDR3. Trimming shortened V by 6 bases and J by 0 bases, and 21 bases separated the two germline ends. In DNA form, the CDR3 reads TGTGCCAGCAGGGAACCGGGACGCGGGGGATACTCTGGAAACACCATATATTTT. Translating it yields CASREPGRGGYSGNTIYF.

CDR3 DNA sequence: TGCAGTGTAGGAGGTACCAATGAGCAGTTCTTC. Protein product: CSVGGTNEQFF. V gene TRBV20-1 combines with J gene TRBJ2-1, with TRBD2 as a possible D gene (5 bases). From germline, CDR1 is DFQATT and CDR2 SNEGSKA (reference sequence). Between the trimmed V and J ends, which lost 7 bases and 6 bases, there was a span of 10 bases. The CDR3 sequence is 11 residues long.

The gene calls are TRBV13 and TRBJ2-6; 9 bases are shared with TRBD1. The V segment lost 6 bases and the J segment 0 bases; nucleotides outside the gene matches: 12. Germline V gene data show CDR1 as PRHDT and CDR2 as FYEKMQ (reference sequence). The CDR3 is 19 amino acids. The DNA for the CDR3 is TGTGCCAGCAGTTATAGTGGGGGGACAGGGTCCTCTGGGGCCAACGTCCTGACTTTC. It specifies CASSYSGGTGSSGANVLTF.

Only one count was recorded for this clone. The genes are TRBV5-8 and TRBJ2-3; 7 bases line up with TRBD2. Germline assignment: CDR1 SGHTS and CDR2 YDEGEE. The CDR3 contains 15 residues. Trimming at V came to 4 bases and at J to 4 bases, leaving 9 bases not matched to a gene. DNA for the CDR3: TGTGCCAGCAGCCCCCGGGAGGCGACCGCAGATACGCAGTATTTT. It specifies CASSPREATADTQYF.

V usage is TRBV6-5 and J usage is TRBJ1-2; tentative D call: TRBD1 (6 bases). V was clipped by 5 bases and J by 6 bases, with 13 bases between them. The CDR3 runs 13 residues. The germline V gene encodes CDR1 MNHEY and CDR2 SVGAGI. CDR3 coding DNA: TGTGCCAGCAGTCACAGACAGGCCCATGGCTACACCTTC. Translating it yields CASSHRQAHGYTF.

The J gene is TRBJ1-1, the V gene TRBV18, with D unresolved. V was shortened by 1 base and J by 0 bases, with 9 bases between the two germline ends. Germline lookup yields CDR1 KGHSH and CDR2 LQKENI. The CDR3 is made up of 15 amino acids. CDR3 residues: CASSPQWRLNTEAFF. The CDR3 DNA follows: TGTGCCAGCTCACCACAATGGCGGTTGAACACTGAAGCTTTCTTT.